This entry is about one T cell receptor (beta chain). The sample belongs to a study of OX40 agonist ivuxolimab in advanced cancers. Some clones are missing from TCRdb's copy, which holds only in-frame ones; the method was immunoSEQ multiplex PCR. Of 68,000 or so clones in the sample, roughly 88% were seen once. With baseline, cycle 4 day 1, and cycle 7 day 1 as timepoints, blood was sampled. Losses at the gene ends were 4 bases for V and 6 bases for J; bases not matched to a gene: 8. The germline V gene has CDR1 SGHRS and CDR2 YFSETQ. There are 15 residues in the CDR3. The sequence derives from an adult with an advanced solid tumor such as melanoma, head and neck, liver or kidney cancer. Sequencing used CD4+ or CD8+ T cells sorted from blood, obtained in a trial of the OX40 agonist ivuxolimab. This chain connects TRBV5-1 to TRBJ2-2, with 8 bases that match TRBD1. The CDR3 here is CASSRSQGGSGELFF. CDR3 bases: TGCGCCAGCAGCCGATCACAGGGGGGATCCGGGGAGCTGTTTTTT.